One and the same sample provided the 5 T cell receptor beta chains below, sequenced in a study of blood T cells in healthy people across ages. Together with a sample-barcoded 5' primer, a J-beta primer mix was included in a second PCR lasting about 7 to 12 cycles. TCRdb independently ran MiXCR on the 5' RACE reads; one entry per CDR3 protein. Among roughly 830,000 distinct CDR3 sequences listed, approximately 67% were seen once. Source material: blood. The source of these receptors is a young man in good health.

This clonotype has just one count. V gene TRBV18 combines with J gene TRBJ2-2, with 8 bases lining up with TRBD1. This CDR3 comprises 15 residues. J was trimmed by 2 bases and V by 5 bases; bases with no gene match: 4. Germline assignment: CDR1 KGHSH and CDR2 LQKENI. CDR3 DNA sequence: TGTGCCAGCTCATCGGACAGGGCAAACACCGGGGAGCTGTTTTTT. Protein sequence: CASSSDRANTGELFF. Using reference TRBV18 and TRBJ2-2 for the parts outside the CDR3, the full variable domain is NAGVMQNPRHLVRRRGQEARLRCSPMKGHSHVYWYRQLPEEGLKFMVYLQKENIIDESGMPKERFSAEFPKEGPSILRIQQVVRGDSAAYFCASSSDRANTGELFFGEGSRLTVL.

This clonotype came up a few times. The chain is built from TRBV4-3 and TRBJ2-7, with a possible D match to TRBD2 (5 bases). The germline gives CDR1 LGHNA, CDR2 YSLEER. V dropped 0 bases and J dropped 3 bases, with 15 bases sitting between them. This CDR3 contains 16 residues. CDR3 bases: TGCGCCAGCAGCCAAGATAAGGCGAGAACTAGCTACGAGCAGTACTTC. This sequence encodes CASSQDKARTSYEQYF.

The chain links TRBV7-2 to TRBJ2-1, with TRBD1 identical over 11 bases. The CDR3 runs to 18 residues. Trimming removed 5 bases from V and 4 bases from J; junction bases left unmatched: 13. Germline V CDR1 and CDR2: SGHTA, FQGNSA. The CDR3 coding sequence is TGTGCCAGCAGCCTCCGACCGGGACAGGGGGTCGGGTACAATGAGCAGTTCTTC. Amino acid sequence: CASSLRPGQGVGYNEQFF.

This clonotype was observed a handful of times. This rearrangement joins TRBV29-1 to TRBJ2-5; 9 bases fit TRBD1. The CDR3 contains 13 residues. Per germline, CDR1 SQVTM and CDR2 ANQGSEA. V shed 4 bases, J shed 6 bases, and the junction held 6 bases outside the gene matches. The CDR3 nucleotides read TGCAGCGTTGCACAGGGGGCGGCACAGACCCAGTACTTC. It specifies CSVAQGAAQTQYF.

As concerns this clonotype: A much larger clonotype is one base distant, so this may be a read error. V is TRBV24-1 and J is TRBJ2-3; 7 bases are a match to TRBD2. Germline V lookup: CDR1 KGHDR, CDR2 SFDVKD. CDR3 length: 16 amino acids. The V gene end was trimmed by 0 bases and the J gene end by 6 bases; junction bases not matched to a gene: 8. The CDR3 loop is CATSDLLCGGVDTQYF. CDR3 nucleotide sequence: TGTGCCACCAGTGATTTGCTCTGTGGGGGGGTGGATACGCAGTATTTT.